The T cell receptor (beta chain) described here comes from a study of regulatory T cells in long-lasting Graves disease. This clonotype was seen a few times. CDR3 length: 13 amino acids. CDR1 and CDR2 (germline): SGHDT, YYEEEE. V was pared by 4 bases and J by 5 bases, with 12 bases between. Sample time point: newly diagnosed GD, antithyroid drugs for less than 3 months. PBMC-extracted RNA yielded the TCR library. The TCR beta library used iRepertoire HTBI primers with Arm-PCR amplification of CDR3. In TCRdb, the multiplex PCR reads were re-called with MiXCR into one record per CDR3 protein. This repertoire shows 450,000 to 600,000 distinct CDR3 sequences, roughly 14% found once; its top ten account for 8% to 10%. A further study also used this sample, focusing on T cells in Graves' hyperthyroidism and ophthalmopathy.

The V call is TRBV5-6, the J call TRBJ2-5; D gene ambiguous. The clonotype was recovered from a man aged 25 to 40 with Graves disease. The sequencing used peripheral blood mononuclear cells (PBMCs), collected at new diagnosis, from a patient treated with antithyroid drugs. The CDR3 region has the DNA TGTGCCAGCAGCGGCCGGCGGCTGGAGACCCAGTACTTC. It encodes CASSGRRLETQYF. The full variable domain, completed using reference TRBV5-6 and TRBJ2-5, is DAGVTQSPTHLIKTRGQQVTLRCSPKSGHDTVSWYQQALGQGPQFIFQYYEEEERQRGNFPDRFSGHQFPNYSSELNVNALLLGDSALYLCASSGRRLETQYFGPGTRLLVL.